This T cell receptor (beta chain) was sequenced in a study of Ad26.COV2.S vaccination and SARS-CoV-2 variants. General study results and limits: Responses of spike-specific T cells (both CD8+ and CD4+) reportedly showed substantial breadth after vaccination. From the TCR breadth and depth analyses, total T cell responses may have been underestimated.

Treatment given: some 20 received Ad26.COV2.S at low or high dose, single or two shots; roughly five received placebo; per-sample allocation not given. Following the first vaccine or placebo injection, samples were taken on day 63. The CDR3 has 15 residues. V shed 4 bases and J 2 bases; nucleotides not matched to a gene: 6. Per the germline V gene, CDR1 is KGHSH and CDR2 is LQKENI. The table came from immunoSEQ multiplex PCR; TCRdb's copy has only in-frame clones and leaves some out. This table holds 440,000 or so clones, 90% found once. Worth noting for this clone: What it binds is not known.

The sequencing used peripheral blood, collected in a trial of Ad26.COV2.S vaccine versus placebo. The sequence was obtained from a person aged 18 to 65 who received the Ad26.COV2.S COVID-19 vaccine or a placebo. This chain joins TRBV18 and TRBJ2-7; 9 bases agree with TRBD1. The CDR3 DNA follows: TGTGCCAGCTCACTGCGACAGGGGGGTACCTACGAGCAGTACTTC. Protein sequence: CASSLRQGGTYEQYF.